This TCR beta chain was captured in a study of shared clonotypes between healthy human individuals. Broader study findings: Relative to clonotypes present in all four donors, those not shared had lower generation probabilities. With a handful of donors compared, about 5.2% of naive CD4 clonotypes were shared.

Of note for this clone: Antigen unknown.

Nashville, Tennessee was home to all donors, each a Caucasian adult. CD45RA-negative memory and CD45RA+ naive subsets were split from the CD4+ cells. Germline CDR1 reads SGHVS; CDR2 reads FNYEAQ. V lost 4 bases, J lost 0 bases, and 16 bases lay in between. This CDR3 has 17 amino acids. Produced via immunoSEQ multiplex PCR; TCRdb's table is partial and in-frame only. Of roughly 2.4 million clones detected, approximately 94% appear once; the ten largest clones hold roughly 0.13%. The V call is TRBV7-6, the J call TRBJ2-1; D could derive from TRBD1 or TRBD2 (6 bases each). Sample: naive CD4+ T cells sorted from blood. Specified subset: CD45RA+ positively selected. The TCR comes from a man between 18 and 35 years old in good health. CDR3 nucleotides: TGTGCCAGCAGCTCGTTTCGGGGGCCTAGCTCCTACAATGAGCAGTTCTTC. Encoded protein: CASSSFRGPSSYNEQFF.